A selection of T cell receptor beta chains follows, all from one sample in a study of cytomegalovirus exposure and HLA in healthy donors. Libraries were prepared by immunoSEQ multiplex PCR; TCRdb keeps only in-frame clonotypes and omits some of them. In the table there are around 130,000 clones, more than 75% of which are singletons. Sequencing was performed on PBMCs. All receptors derive from a woman younger than 45 in good health and CMV-seronegative. CDR3s include the opening cysteine and the closing phenylalanine or tryptophan. The order of the fields is J gene, clone size, D gene, V gene, CDR3 DNA, CDR3 protein. The D gene is left open where the match is weak. Size values are once, few and many counts, or a class for expanded clones, and some rows have none.

j_call: TRBJ1-2
clone_size: .
d_call: TRBD1
v_call: TRBV14
cdr3_nt: TGTGCCAGCAGCCGGGACAGGGGCTATGGCTACACCTTC
cdr3_aa: CASSRDRGYGYTF

j_call: TRBJ1-2
clone_size: .
d_call: .
v_call: TRBV7-2
cdr3_nt: TGTGCCAGCAGCCCCGGGACAAACTATGGCTACACCTTC
cdr3_aa: CASSPGTNYGYTF

j_call: TRBJ2-4
clone_size: .
d_call: .
v_call: TRBV7-9
cdr3_nt: TGTGCCAGCAGCTTACTGGCCAGCGAAAACATTCAGTACTTC
cdr3_aa: CASSLLASENIQYF

j_call: TRBJ2-1
clone_size: few
d_call: .
v_call: TRBV10-3
cdr3_nt: TGTGCCATCAGTGAGTCCTATGAGCAGTTCTTC
cdr3_aa: CAISESYEQFF

j_call: TRBJ1-2
clone_size: .
d_call: .
v_call: TRBV7-6
cdr3_nt: TGTGCCAGCAGCTTAGGAGGAGGAGACTATGGCTACACCTTC
cdr3_aa: CASSLGGGDYGYTF

j_call: TRBJ2-5
clone_size: once
d_call: TRBD2
v_call: TRBV5-6
cdr3_nt: TGTGCCAGCAGCTCGCTGACTAGCGTAGAGACCCAGTACTTC
cdr3_aa: CASSSLTSVETQYF

j_call: TRBJ2-2
clone_size: .
d_call: TRBD2
v_call: TRBV4-1
cdr3_nt: TGCGCCAGCAGCCAAAGGGGAGGGGCCGGGGAGCTGTTTTTT
cdr3_aa: CASSQRGGAGELFF

j_call: TRBJ1-6
clone_size: .
d_call: TRBD1
v_call: TRBV7-3
cdr3_nt: TGTGCCAGCAGCCCGCGGACAGGGAAATCCTATAATTCACCCCTCCACTTT
cdr3_aa: CASSPRTGKSYNSPLHF

j_call: TRBJ2-4
clone_size: .
d_call: TRBD1
v_call: TRBV13
cdr3_nt: TGTGCCAGCAGGAAGGCCGGGACAGGGGGCCTTTCAGCCAAAAACATTCAGTACTTC
cdr3_aa: CASRKAGTGGLSAKNIQYF

j_call: TRBJ2-1
clone_size: .
d_call: .
v_call: TRBV5-1
cdr3_nt: TGCGCCAGCACCTCAGTGGGGCCGAGCGTGGTTGAGCAGTTCTTC
cdr3_aa: CASTSVGPSVVEQFF

j_call: TRBJ1-5
clone_size: once
d_call: .
v_call: TRBV27
cdr3_nt: TGTGCCAGCAGTTTCCAACCCCGGCAGCCCCAGCATTTT
cdr3_aa: CASSFQPRQPQHF

j_call: TRBJ1-2
clone_size: .
d_call: TRBD1
v_call: TRBV5-4
cdr3_nt: TGTGCCAGCAGCTTGTCACAGGGGAACTATGGCTACACCTTC
cdr3_aa: CASSLSQGNYGYTF

j_call: TRBJ1-1
clone_size: .
d_call: .
v_call: TRBV12-5
cdr3_nt: TGTGCTAGTGGTTTGAACATGAACACTGAAGCTTTCTTT
cdr3_aa: CASGLNMNTEAFF

j_call: TRBJ2-7
clone_size: .
d_call: .
v_call: TRBV29-1
cdr3_nt: TGCAGCGTTGGGGGGGAGCCCGAGCAGTACTTC
cdr3_aa: CSVGGEPEQYF

j_call: TRBJ2-2
clone_size: .
d_call: TRBD1
v_call: TRBV7-2
cdr3_nt: TGTGCCAGCAGCTTAGGGACAGGGGTAAACACCGGGGAGCTGTTTTTT
cdr3_aa: CASSLGTGVNTGELFF

j_call: TRBJ2-7
clone_size: .
d_call: .
v_call: TRBV11-2
cdr3_nt: TGTGCCAGCAGCCCCCTGAGGGCTGGCTCCTACGAGCAGTACTTC
cdr3_aa: CASSPLRAGSYEQYF

j_call: TRBJ1-2
clone_size: .
d_call: TRBD1
v_call: TRBV6-1
cdr3_nt: TGTGCCAGCAGTCCAGGACAGGACTATGGCTACACCTTC
cdr3_aa: CASSPGQDYGYTF

j_call: TRBJ2-1
clone_size: .
d_call: TRBD2
v_call: TRBV7-2
cdr3_nt: TGTGCCAGCAGCTTAGCTGCGACTAGCGGGGGGGCCGAGCAGTTCTTC
cdr3_aa: CASSLAATSGGAEQFF

j_call: TRBJ2-7
clone_size: few
d_call: .
v_call: TRBV6-5
cdr3_nt: TGTGCCAGCCCCAGGTATCAGTACTTC
cdr3_aa: CASPRYQYF

j_call: TRBJ2-5
clone_size: .
d_call: TRBD2
v_call: TRBV7-2
cdr3_nt: TGTGCCAGCAGCCCCCGGGGACTAGCGGGGGGCCTAGGCCAAGAGACCCAGTACTTC
cdr3_aa: CASSPRGLAGGLGQETQYF

j_call: TRBJ2-7
clone_size: .
d_call: .
v_call: TRBV5-1
cdr3_nt: TGCGCCAGCAGCCGTGACTCCCTCGACGAGCAGTACTTC
cdr3_aa: CASSRDSLDEQYF

j_call: TRBJ2-3
clone_size: .
d_call: .
v_call: TRBV5-4
cdr3_nt: TGTGCCAGCAGCTTGTGGGACTCGAGCACAGATACGCAGTATTTT
cdr3_aa: CASSLWDSSTDTQYF

j_call: TRBJ1-2
clone_size: .
d_call: TRBD1
v_call: TRBV9
cdr3_nt: TGTGCCAGCAGCGCCGGACAGGGAACAAATGGCTACACCTTC
cdr3_aa: CASSAGQGTNGYTF

j_call: TRBJ2-7
clone_size: .
d_call: .
v_call: TRBV7-2
cdr3_nt: TGTGCCAGCAGCTTCAACGAGCAGTACTTC
cdr3_aa: CASSFNEQYF

j_call: TRBJ2-7
clone_size: .
d_call: .
v_call: TRBV5-1
cdr3_nt: TGCGCCAGCAGCTTTCAATCGGACTATCCTCAGTACTTC
cdr3_aa: CASSFQSDYPQYF

j_call: TRBJ1-2
clone_size: .
d_call: TRBD1
v_call: TRBV18
cdr3_nt: TGTGCCAGCTCAGCTGACAGGGTTCACGGCTACACCTTC
cdr3_aa: CASSADRVHGYTF

j_call: TRBJ1-6
clone_size: .
d_call: .
v_call: TRBV4-3
cdr3_nt: TGCGCCAGCAGTATTACTCGGGGGGGCTCCTATAATTCACCCCTCCACTTT
cdr3_aa: CASSITRGGSYNSPLHF

j_call: TRBJ2-5
clone_size: .
d_call: .
v_call: TRBV7-2
cdr3_nt: TGTGCCAGCAGCTTAGCTGCGGTGGGAGAGACCCAGTACTTC
cdr3_aa: CASSLAAVGETQYF

j_call: TRBJ2-7
clone_size: .
d_call: .
v_call: TRBV4-1
cdr3_nt: TGCGCCAGCAGCCAACTCTGGGGTGCGCCGCCGCGGGCCACGAACTACGAGCAGTACTTC
cdr3_aa: CASSQLWGAPPRATNYEQYF

j_call: TRBJ1-6
clone_size: .
d_call: TRBD1
v_call: TRBV7-9
cdr3_nt: TGTGCCAGCAGCTTATATCAGGGGGCGTATTCACCCCTCCACTTT
cdr3_aa: CASSLYQGAYSPLHF

j_call: TRBJ2-6
clone_size: few
d_call: TRBD1
v_call: TRBV19
cdr3_nt: TGTGCCACTCGGGACAGTGGACGCTCTGGGGCCAACGTCCTGACTTTC
cdr3_aa: CATRDSGRSGANVLTF

j_call: TRBJ2-1
clone_size: .
d_call: TRBD1
v_call: TRBV5-1
cdr3_nt: TGCGCCAGCAGCTTGGGGGACAGTTACAATGAGCAGTTCTTC
cdr3_aa: CASSLGDSYNEQFF

j_call: TRBJ1-1
clone_size: .
d_call: TRBD1
v_call: TRBV5-6
cdr3_nt: TGTGCCAGCAGCACATCACACAGGGGCACTGAAGCTTTCTTT
cdr3_aa: CASSTSHRGTEAFF

j_call: TRBJ2-2
clone_size: .
d_call: TRBD1
v_call: TRBV5-4
cdr3_nt: TGTGCCAGCAGCGCCCCCGGGACAGGGGACACCGGGGAGCTGTTTTTT
cdr3_aa: CASSAPGTGDTGELFF

j_call: TRBJ2-3
clone_size: .
d_call: .
v_call: TRBV5-6
cdr3_nt: TGTGCCAGCACCACTTGGGCGCAGACAGATACGCAGTATTTT
cdr3_aa: CASTTWAQTDTQYF

j_call: TRBJ2-7
clone_size: .
d_call: .
v_call: TRBV7-2
cdr3_nt: TGTGCCAGCAGCGCCACGGGTGCCCGCTACGAGCAGTACTTC
cdr3_aa: CASSATGARYEQYF

j_call: TRBJ1-3
clone_size: .
d_call: TRBD1
v_call: TRBV11-3
cdr3_nt: TGTGCCAGCAGCTTAGCCGGGACAGGGGGGTACACCATATATTTT
cdr3_aa: CASSLAGTGGYTIYF

j_call: TRBJ1-6
clone_size: .
d_call: TRBD1
v_call: TRBV7-2
cdr3_nt: TGTGCCAGCAGCGACAGGGTTCAACGGAGGAATTCACCCCTCCATTTT
cdr3_aa: CASSDRVQRRNSPLHF

j_call: TRBJ1-4
clone_size: .
d_call: .
v_call: TRBV4-2
cdr3_nt: TGTGCCAGCAGCCATCCCCAGGGGTTCACTAATGAAAAACTGTTTTTT
cdr3_aa: CASSHPQGFTNEKLFF

j_call: TRBJ2-2
clone_size: .
d_call: .
v_call: TRBV6-5
cdr3_nt: TGTGCCAGCAGTTACGACGCGGCTTCGAACACCGGGGAGCTGTTTTTT
cdr3_aa: CASSYDAASNTGELFF

j_call: TRBJ1-4
clone_size: .
d_call: .
v_call: TRBV29-1
cdr3_nt: TGCAGCGTCACCCGGACAGCCATTAATGAAAAACTGTTTTTT
cdr3_aa: CSVTRTAINEKLFF

j_call: TRBJ2-3
clone_size: .
d_call: TRBD2
v_call: TRBV7-6
cdr3_nt: TGTGCCAGCAGCTTAGGTAGCGGGGGGGACCTTTTCACAGATACGCAGTATTTT
cdr3_aa: CASSLGSGGDLFTDTQYF

j_call: TRBJ1-2
clone_size: many
d_call: .
v_call: TRBV2
cdr3_nt: TGTGCCAGCAGTGGTCGGATAAGGACTACCCCCCATGGCTACACCTTC
cdr3_aa: CASSGRIRTTPHGYTF

j_call: TRBJ2-6
clone_size: .
d_call: TRBD2
v_call: TRBV7-2
cdr3_nt: TGTGCCAGCAGCTTAGCGCTCAACCCTTTGGGCGGGGGGACTGGGGCCAACGTCCTGACTTTC
cdr3_aa: CASSLALNPLGGGTGANVLTF

j_call: TRBJ1-1
clone_size: .
d_call: .
v_call: TRBV2
cdr3_nt: TGTGCCAGCATGAGCACTGAAGCTTTCTTT
cdr3_aa: CASMSTEAFF

j_call: TRBJ2-3
clone_size: few
d_call: .
v_call: TRBV5-4
cdr3_nt: TGTGCCAGCAGCTTGGGCGGGGCCGTAAGCACAGATACGCAGTATTTT
cdr3_aa: CASSLGGAVSTDTQYF

j_call: TRBJ1-5
clone_size: .
d_call: .
v_call: TRBV11-2
cdr3_nt: TGTGCCAGCAGCTTGATTGGACAGCGGCAGCCCCAGCATTTT
cdr3_aa: CASSLIGQRQPQHF

j_call: TRBJ2-1
clone_size: .
d_call: .
v_call: TRBV4-3
cdr3_nt: TGCGCCAGCAGCCCCGAGGGAGCCTACAATGAGCAGTTCTTC
cdr3_aa: CASSPEGAYNEQFF

j_call: TRBJ1-3
clone_size: .
d_call: TRBD1
v_call: TRBV6-5
cdr3_nt: TGTGCCAGCAGCGAGGGGACAGTAACTGGAAACACCATATATTTT
cdr3_aa: CASSEGTVTGNTIYF

j_call: TRBJ2-5
clone_size: .
d_call: .
v_call: TRBV6-5
cdr3_nt: TGTGCCAGCAGACCCGGACTGCTGAAACAAGAGACCCAGTACTTC
cdr3_aa: CASRPGLLKQETQYF

j_call: TRBJ2-4
clone_size: .
d_call: TRBD2
v_call: TRBV30
cdr3_nt: TGTGCCTGGAGTCCTAGCGGGCTAGCCAAAAACATTCAGTACTTC
cdr3_aa: CAWSPSGLAKNIQYF

j_call: TRBJ2-1
clone_size: .
d_call: TRBD2
v_call: TRBV7-3
cdr3_nt: TGTGCCAGCAGTGTTACTAGCGGGGGACTAGGTGAGCAGTTCTTC
cdr3_aa: CASSVTSGGLGEQFF

j_call: TRBJ1-2
clone_size: .
d_call: .
v_call: TRBV2
cdr3_nt: TGTGCCAGCAGACAGGCTCCCCAAGTGGGCTATGGCTACACCTTC
cdr3_aa: CASRQAPQVGYGYTF

j_call: TRBJ1-1
clone_size: few
d_call: TRBD1
v_call: TRBV2
cdr3_nt: TGTGCCAGCAGCGCATATACAGGGGGCACTGAAGCTTTCTTT
cdr3_aa: CASSAYTGGTEAFF

j_call: TRBJ1-2
clone_size: .
d_call: TRBD1
v_call: TRBV9
cdr3_nt: TGTGCCAGCAGCGTAGCCCAGGACAGGGTTAACTATGGCTACACCTTC
cdr3_aa: CASSVAQDRVNYGYTF

j_call: TRBJ1-1
clone_size: .
d_call: .
v_call: TRBV27
cdr3_nt: TGTGCCAGCAGGGGGGGACCTGAAGCTTTCTTT
cdr3_aa: CASRGGPEAFF

j_call: TRBJ1-4
clone_size: .
d_call: .
v_call: TRBV5-5
cdr3_nt: TGTGCCAGCAGCTTTTTACAAACTAATGAAAAACTGTTTTTT
cdr3_aa: CASSFLQTNEKLFF